This is a list of T cell receptor beta chains from one sample in a study of a mutant IDH1 vaccine in newly diagnosed glioma. These receptors have no known antigen. Libraries were prepared by immunoSEQ multiplex PCR; TCRdb keeps only in-frame clonotypes and omits some of them. The table lists 75,000 to 95,000 clones, roughly 86% of them singletons. Sequencing used PBMCs, obtained from a glioma patient whose treatment included an IDH1 peptide vaccine. Source of these receptors: a woman aged 45-65 years with glioma. Both conserved end residues are part of each CDR3. Fields, in order: D gene, CDR3 length, V gene, J gene, clone size, CDR3 DNA, CDR3 protein. The D gene is left open where the match is weak. Rows give clone size only sometimes, using once, few, many, or a class for an expanded clone.

d_call: -; cdr3_length: 13; v_call: TRBV25-1; j_call: TRBJ1-4; clone_size: -; cdr3_nt: TGTGCCAGTACAGGTGCAACTAATGAAAAACTGTTTTTT; cdr3_aa: CASTGATNEKLFF
d_call: -; cdr3_length: 15; v_call: TRBV6-5; j_call: TRBJ1-5; clone_size: -; cdr3_nt: TGTGCCAGCAGTCTCAGGGGAGGGGGCAATCAGCCCCAGCATTTT; cdr3_aa: CASSLRGGGNQPQHF
d_call: TRBD2; cdr3_length: 14; v_call: TRBV29-1; j_call: TRBJ2-1; clone_size: once; cdr3_nt: TGCAGCGTTTTGAATGGGGGGGGATACAATGAGCAGTTCTTC; cdr3_aa: CSVLNGGGYNEQFF
d_call: -; cdr3_length: 14; v_call: TRBV5-1; j_call: TRBJ1-1; clone_size: -; cdr3_nt: TGCGCCAGCAGCTTGGATACGGGGAGCACTGAAGCTTTCTTT; cdr3_aa: CASSLDTGSTEAFF
d_call: TRBD2; cdr3_length: 15; v_call: TRBV4-1; j_call: TRBJ2-1; clone_size: -; cdr3_nt: TGCGCCAGCAGTGACGCTAGCGGGACCTACAATGAGCAGTTCTTC; cdr3_aa: CASSDASGTYNEQFF
d_call: -; cdr3_length: 14; v_call: TRBV7-6; j_call: TRBJ2-5; clone_size: once; cdr3_nt: TGTGCCAGCAGCGCCGAGAGGAGTGATCGGACCCAGTACTTC; cdr3_aa: CASSAERSDRTQYF
d_call: TRBD1; cdr3_length: 13; v_call: TRBV18; j_call: TRBJ2-1; clone_size: -; cdr3_nt: TGTGCCAGCTCACTTAACAGGGGAAATGAGCAGTTCTTC; cdr3_aa: CASSLNRGNEQFF
d_call: TRBD2; cdr3_length: 16; v_call: TRBV7-9; j_call: TRBJ2-7; clone_size: -; cdr3_nt: TGTGCCAGCAGCTTAGCCGGCGGGAGCGCCTCCTACGAGCAGTACTTC; cdr3_aa: CASSLAGGSASYEQYF
d_call: TRBD1; cdr3_length: 15; v_call: TRBV27; j_call: TRBJ1-2; clone_size: few; cdr3_nt: TGTGCCAGCAGGCAAATCAGACAGGGGGACTATGGCTACACCTTC; cdr3_aa: CASRQIRQGDYGYTF
d_call: -; cdr3_length: 13; v_call: TRBV6-6; j_call: TRBJ2-7; clone_size: -; cdr3_nt: TGTGCCAGCAGTTCTACTAGGGACTACGAGCAGTACTTC; cdr3_aa: CASSSTRDYEQYF
d_call: -; cdr3_length: 15; v_call: TRBV30; j_call: TRBJ1-6; clone_size: -; cdr3_nt: TGTGCCTGGAGTGTTTTTCACGGACGTAATTCACCCCTCCACTTT; cdr3_aa: CAWSVFHGRNSPLHF
d_call: -; cdr3_length: 14; v_call: TRBV2; j_call: TRBJ1-5; clone_size: -; cdr3_nt: TGTGCCAGCAGTGCTATCCCTCGCGGGGGGCCCCAGCATTTT; cdr3_aa: CASSAIPRGGPQHF
d_call: -; cdr3_length: 15; v_call: TRBV6-5; j_call: TRBJ2-5; clone_size: -; cdr3_nt: TGTGCCAGCAGTTCTACTTGGTCCACAAGCGAGACCCAGTACTTC; cdr3_aa: CASSSTWSTSETQYF
d_call: TRBD1; cdr3_length: 13; v_call: TRBV6-5; j_call: TRBJ1-1; clone_size: -; cdr3_nt: TGTGCCAGCAGCAGCGACAGGGACACTGAAGCTTTCTTT; cdr3_aa: CASSSDRDTEAFF
d_call: TRBD2; cdr3_length: 16; v_call: TRBV5-6; j_call: TRBJ2-5; clone_size: -; cdr3_nt: TGTGCCAGCAGCTTCTTCGCAAGCGGGACCCAAGAGACCCAGTACTTC; cdr3_aa: CASSFFASGTQETQYF
d_call: -; cdr3_length: 17; v_call: TRBV9; j_call: TRBJ2-2; clone_size: -; cdr3_nt: TGTGCCAGCAGCGTAGGCGGGGCAGGAGTGAAGACCGGGGAGCTGTTTTTT; cdr3_aa: CASSVGGAGVKTGELFF
d_call: TRBD1; cdr3_length: 14; v_call: TRBV5-1; j_call: TRBJ1-4; clone_size: -; cdr3_nt: TGCGCCAGCAGCAAACAGGGGCCTGATGAAAAACTGTTTTTT; cdr3_aa: CASSKQGPDEKLFF
d_call: TRBD1; cdr3_length: 17; v_call: TRBV5-4; j_call: TRBJ2-2; clone_size: -; cdr3_nt: TGTGCCAGCAGCTTGGGGAGGGACAGGGCGAACACCGGGGAGCTGTTTTTT; cdr3_aa: CASSLGRDRANTGELFF
d_call: -; cdr3_length: 15; v_call: TRBV19; j_call: TRBJ1-1; clone_size: -; cdr3_nt: TGTGCCAGTAGGAATAAAGGACAGATGAACACTGAAGCTTTCTTT; cdr3_aa: CASRNKGQMNTEAFF
d_call: TRBD1; cdr3_length: 14; v_call: TRBV6-6; j_call: TRBJ2-7; clone_size: -; cdr3_nt: TGTGCCAGCAGTTCGTTCGACAGGGTCGACGAGCAGTACTTC; cdr3_aa: CASSSFDRVDEQYF
d_call: -; cdr3_length: 15; v_call: TRBV19; j_call: TRBJ1-5; clone_size: few; cdr3_nt: TGTGCCAGTAGGAGACAGCCTTATAGCAATCAGCCCCAGCATTTT; cdr3_aa: CASRRQPYSNQPQHF
d_call: TRBD1; cdr3_length: 14; v_call: TRBV6-6; j_call: TRBJ2-7; clone_size: -; cdr3_nt: TGTGCCAGCAGCCACCGGGACAGGGGCTACGAGCAGTACTTC; cdr3_aa: CASSHRDRGYEQYF
d_call: TRBD2; cdr3_length: 15; v_call: TRBV11-2; j_call: TRBJ2-7; clone_size: -; cdr3_nt: TGTGCCAGCAGCTTAGGGCTAGCGGAAACCTACGAGCAGTACTTC; cdr3_aa: CASSLGLAETYEQYF
d_call: -; cdr3_length: 15; v_call: TRBV11-2; j_call: TRBJ1-2; clone_size: -; cdr3_nt: TGTGCCAGCAGCCCCCGAATCGGACAGAGTTATGGCTACACCTTC; cdr3_aa: CASSPRIGQSYGYTF
d_call: TRBD2; cdr3_length: 16; v_call: TRBV27; j_call: TRBJ2-3; clone_size: -; cdr3_nt: TGTGCCAGCAGTGAGACTAGCGGGAGGAGCACAGATACGCAGTATTTT; cdr3_aa: CASSETSGRSTDTQYF
d_call: TRBD2; cdr3_length: 18; v_call: TRBV27; j_call: TRBJ2-7; clone_size: -; cdr3_nt: TGTGCCAGCAGTTTTAGGTCTAGCGGAAAAGTTTACTCCTACGAGCAGTACTTC; cdr3_aa: CASSFRSSGKVYSYEQYF
d_call: -; cdr3_length: 19; v_call: TRBV21-1; j_call: TRBJ1-5; clone_size: -; cdr3_nt: TGTGCCAGCAGCAAAGCGGCTCCTGGGGGCCCTCTTAGCAATCAGCCCCAGCATTTT; cdr3_aa: CASSKAAPGGPLSNQPQHF
d_call: -; cdr3_length: 16; v_call: TRBV14; j_call: TRBJ1-3; clone_size: -; cdr3_nt: TGTGCCAGCAGCCAAGAAGCCCCCTACTCTGGAAACACCATATATTTT; cdr3_aa: CASSQEAPYSGNTIYF
d_call: TRBD1; cdr3_length: 14; v_call: TRBV18; j_call: TRBJ2-3; clone_size: -; cdr3_nt: TGTGCCAGCGCCCGGGACAGGGCAACAGATACGCAGTATTTT; cdr3_aa: CASARDRATDTQYF
d_call: TRBD1; cdr3_length: 13; v_call: TRBV23-1; j_call: TRBJ2-5; clone_size: -; cdr3_nt: TGCGCCAGCCCCCGGGACAGAGAAGAGACCCAGTACTTC; cdr3_aa: CASPRDREETQYF
d_call: -; cdr3_length: 14; v_call: TRBV6-6; j_call: TRBJ1-6; clone_size: -; cdr3_nt: TGTGCCGTCGGTCTAGCAGGGCCGAATTCACCCCTCCACTTT; cdr3_aa: CAVGLAGPNSPLHF
d_call: -; cdr3_length: 18; v_call: TRBV9; j_call: TRBJ2-3; clone_size: -; cdr3_nt: TGTGCCAGCAGCGTAGGTGGGAACAGGGGACTGGGCACAGATACGCAGTATTTT; cdr3_aa: CASSVGGNRGLGTDTQYF
d_call: -; cdr3_length: 14; v_call: TRBV10-1; j_call: TRBJ2-2; clone_size: -; cdr3_nt: TGCGCCAGCAGGGAGGGACTCAACACCGGGGAGCTGTTTTTT; cdr3_aa: CASREGLNTGELFF
d_call: -; cdr3_length: 14; v_call: TRBV7-9; j_call: TRBJ2-7; clone_size: -; cdr3_nt: TGTGCCAGCAGCCTCCTAGGGGGGCCCTACGAGCAGTACTTC; cdr3_aa: CASSLLGGPYEQYF
d_call: -; cdr3_length: 14; v_call: TRBV30; j_call: TRBJ1-1; clone_size: few; cdr3_nt: TGTGCCTGGAGTGTAGGTTACAGGTTGGGTGAAGCTTTCTTT; cdr3_aa: CAWSVGYRLGEAFF
d_call: -; cdr3_length: 11; v_call: TRBV5-1; j_call: TRBJ2-7; clone_size: -; cdr3_nt: TGCGCCAGCAGCTTTCTTTACGAGCAGTACTTC; cdr3_aa: CASSFLYEQYF
d_call: -; cdr3_length: 13; v_call: TRBV2; j_call: TRBJ2-7; clone_size: -; cdr3_nt: TGTGCCAGCCTGTACCGGGAACCCTACGAGCAGTACTTC; cdr3_aa: CASLYREPYEQYF
d_call: -; cdr3_length: 17; v_call: TRBV11-2; j_call: TRBJ2-6; clone_size: -; cdr3_nt: TGTGCCAGCAGCTCTCCCCGGACGGAATCTGGGGCCAACGTCCTGACTTTC; cdr3_aa: CASSSPRTESGANVLTF
d_call: -; cdr3_length: 11; v_call: TRBV30; j_call: TRBJ1-2; clone_size: -; cdr3_nt: TGTGCCTGGAGTGTCCTATATGGCTACACCTTC; cdr3_aa: CAWSVLYGYTF
d_call: TRBD1; cdr3_length: 13; v_call: TRBV5-1; j_call: TRBJ1-4; clone_size: -; cdr3_nt: TGCGCCAGCGCCGGGACAGAACTTGAAAAACTGTTTTTT; cdr3_aa: CASAGTELEKLFF
d_call: -; cdr3_length: 16; v_call: TRBV5-4; j_call: TRBJ1-2; clone_size: -; cdr3_nt: TGTGCCAGCACCCCACGGGGAAAAGGCACTAACTATGGCTACACCTTC; cdr3_aa: CASTPRGKGTNYGYTF
d_call: -; cdr3_length: 15; v_call: TRBV6-1; j_call: TRBJ1-1; clone_size: -; cdr3_nt: TGTGCCAGCAGTTTCTGGACGGCCTTGAACACTGAAGCTTTCTTT; cdr3_aa: CASSFWTALNTEAFF
d_call: -; cdr3_length: 13; v_call: TRBV5-5; j_call: TRBJ2-7; clone_size: -; cdr3_nt: TGTGCCAGCAGCTTGGATAGGGGTTACGAGCAGTACTTC; cdr3_aa: CASSLDRGYEQYF
d_call: -; cdr3_length: 14; v_call: TRBV5-5; j_call: TRBJ2-7; clone_size: once; cdr3_nt: TGTGCCAGCAGCCTGTTTACGGCCCCTTACGAGCAGTACTTC; cdr3_aa: CASSLFTAPYEQYF
d_call: TRBD1; cdr3_length: 14; v_call: TRBV27; j_call: TRBJ2-7; clone_size: -; cdr3_nt: TGTGCCAGCAGTTTATCGACAGGGAATTACGAGCAGTACTTC; cdr3_aa: CASSLSTGNYEQYF
d_call: -; cdr3_length: 13; v_call: TRBV21-1; j_call: TRBJ2-7; clone_size: -; cdr3_nt: TGTGCCACACCGACTAGCGGGACCTACGAGCAGTACTTC; cdr3_aa: CATPTSGTYEQYF
d_call: -; cdr3_length: 14; v_call: TRBV5-1; j_call: TRBJ1-4; clone_size: -; cdr3_nt: TGCGCCAGCAGCGAACAGGGCGGGAGCGAAAAACTGTTTTTT; cdr3_aa: CASSEQGGSEKLFF
d_call: TRBD1; cdr3_length: 13; v_call: TRBV9; j_call: TRBJ1-1; clone_size: -; cdr3_nt: TGTGCCAGCATGGGACAGGTGAACACTGAAGCTTTCTTT; cdr3_aa: CASMGQVNTEAFF
d_call: TRBD2; cdr3_length: 16; v_call: TRBV7-9; j_call: TRBJ2-2; clone_size: -; cdr3_nt: TGTGCCAGCAGCTCCGGACTAGCGCCCAACACCGGGGAGCTGTTTTTT; cdr3_aa: CASSSGLAPNTGELFF